Listed below are T cell receptor beta chains from one sample, sequenced in a study of T-cell memory formation after mild COVID-19. TCRdb analysed the 5' RACE reads with MiXCR anew, one entry per CDR3 protein. The sample has approximately 30,000 distinct CDR3 sequences, 15% to 20% seen once. Sequences were obtained from PBMCs or a T cell subset sorted from them (not recorded which). These receptors came from an adult who had mild COVID-19 (a few samples of this study predate the infection). Cell type and time point are not known. Each CDR3 is given with its conserved first and last residue. Fields, in order: V gene, J gene, clone size, D gene, CDR3 DNA, CDR3 protein. The D gene is left open where the match is weak. A clone size is listed for some rows: how often the clone was seen (once, few, many), or a class if it is expanded.

v_gene: TRBV18; j_gene: TRBJ2-1; abundance: many; d_gene: TRBD2; CDR3nt: TGTGCCAGCTCACGACCGGGACTAGGTGGACGGTGGGGCAATGAGCAGTTCTTC; CDR3aa: CASSRPGLGGRWGNEQFF
v_gene: TRBV12-3/TRBV12-4; j_gene: TRBJ2-1; abundance: many; d_gene: -; CDR3nt: TGTGCCAGCAGTATTTATGACAATGAGCAGTTCTTC; CDR3aa: CASSIYDNEQFF
v_gene: TRBV6-5; j_gene: TRBJ1-1; abundance: -; d_gene: -; CDR3nt: TGTGCCAGCAGTTCCCTGGGAGGTATGAACACTGAAGCTTTCTTT; CDR3aa: CASSSLGGMNTEAFF
v_gene: TRBV5-1; j_gene: TRBJ2-5; abundance: many; d_gene: TRBD1; CDR3nt: TGCGCCAGCGCAGGGGGCGGTGAGACCCAGTACTTC; CDR3aa: CASAGGGETQYF
v_gene: TRBV29-1; j_gene: TRBJ2-5; abundance: -; d_gene: TRBD1; CDR3nt: TGCAGCGTTGACCCGGAGACAGGGACCCAAGAGACCCAGTACTTC; CDR3aa: CSVDPETGTQETQYF
v_gene: TRBV12-3/TRBV12-4; j_gene: TRBJ1-5; abundance: many; d_gene: -; CDR3nt: TGTGCCAGCAGTTTAATGGGGGCCAATCAGCCCCAGCATTTT; CDR3aa: CASSLMGANQPQHF
v_gene: TRBV29-1; j_gene: TRBJ1-1; abundance: many; d_gene: TRBD1; CDR3nt: TGCAGCGTTCAAAAGACAGGGATAGTGAACACTGAAGCTTTCTTT; CDR3aa: CSVQKTGIVNTEAFF
v_gene: TRBV20-1; j_gene: TRBJ1-3; abundance: few; d_gene: -; CDR3nt: TGCAGTGCTAGTGAGGGGGGCTCTCGCACTGGAAACACCATATATTTT; CDR3aa: CSASEGGSRTGNTIYF
v_gene: TRBV5-1; j_gene: TRBJ2-7; abundance: -; d_gene: -; CDR3nt: TGCGCCAGCAGCCAGGAGAGCCCCTACGAGCAGTACTTC; CDR3aa: CASSQESPYEQYF
v_gene: TRBV11-2; j_gene: TRBJ1-6; abundance: -; d_gene: -; CDR3nt: TGTGCCTCCCGGGCCTATAATTCACCCCTCCACTTT; CDR3aa: CASRAYNSPLHF
v_gene: TRBV6-2/TRBV6-3; j_gene: TRBJ1-1; abundance: -; d_gene: -; CDR3nt: TGTGCCAGCAGTCGCCCGCTCGCGGGGACTGAAGCTTTCTTT; CDR3aa: CASSRPLAGTEAFF
v_gene: TRBV4-2; j_gene: TRBJ2-1; abundance: many; d_gene: TRBD2; CDR3nt: TGTGCCAGCAGCCAATCCCTAGCGGGGGGCTGGGAGCAGTTCTTC; CDR3aa: CASSQSLAGGWEQFF
v_gene: TRBV12-3/TRBV12-4; j_gene: TRBJ1-1; abundance: many; d_gene: -; CDR3nt: TGTGCCAGCAGAACAGGGTTGGCAATACATGAAGCTTTCTTT; CDR3aa: CASRTGLAIHEAFF
v_gene: TRBV7-2; j_gene: TRBJ2-7; abundance: many; d_gene: -; CDR3nt: TGTGCCAGCAGCTCACCCGGGTCCTACTCCTACGCGCAGTACTTC; CDR3aa: CASSSPGSYSYAQYF
v_gene: TRBV5-1; j_gene: TRBJ2-3; abundance: medium-sized; d_gene: -; CDR3nt: TGCGCCAGCAGCTTGTACAGCAGCACAGATACGCAGTATTTT; CDR3aa: CASSLYSSTDTQYF
v_gene: TRBV4-3; j_gene: TRBJ1-3; abundance: -; d_gene: -; CDR3nt: TGCGCCAGCAGCCAAGGTTCGCGGAATTCTGGAAACACCATATATTTT; CDR3aa: CASSQGSRNSGNTIYF
v_gene: TRBV20-1; j_gene: TRBJ1-1; abundance: many; d_gene: TRBD1; CDR3nt: TGCAGTGCTAGTAAAACAGGGGTCTACACTGAAGCTTTCTTT; CDR3aa: CSASKTGVYTEAFF
v_gene: TRBV6-6; j_gene: TRBJ1-5; abundance: -; d_gene: -; CDR3nt: TGTGCCAGCAGCCGACGGTCCAGAGATAGCAATCAGCCCCAGCATTTT; CDR3aa: CASSRRSRDSNQPQHF
v_gene: TRBV29-1; j_gene: TRBJ2-3; abundance: medium-sized; d_gene: -; CDR3nt: TGCAGCGTTTCGCCCGGCGGAGGCTCCCCCACAGATACGCAGTATTTT; CDR3aa: CSVSPGGGSPTDTQYF
v_gene: TRBV19; j_gene: TRBJ2-1; abundance: -; d_gene: -; CDR3nt: TGTGCCAGTAGTACCGCCCCGGGACGCCTCCCCGGTGAGCAGTTCTTC; CDR3aa: CASSTAPGRLPGEQFF
v_gene: TRBV6-1; j_gene: TRBJ2-7; abundance: many; d_gene: -; CDR3nt: TGTGCCAGCAGTGGTACAGGGTATTCCTACGAGCAGTACTTC; CDR3aa: CASSGTGYSYEQYF
v_gene: TRBV5-5; j_gene: TRBJ1-2; abundance: -; d_gene: TRBD1; CDR3nt: TGTGCCAGCAGCGACGGACAGGGGATACGTTATGGCTACACCTTC; CDR3aa: CASSDGQGIRYGYTF
v_gene: TRBV18; j_gene: TRBJ1-2; abundance: few; d_gene: TRBD1; CDR3nt: TGTGCCAGCTCACCGATGGACAGGGGGGAAGGCTACACCTTC; CDR3aa: CASSPMDRGEGYTF
v_gene: TRBV19; j_gene: TRBJ2-1; abundance: few; d_gene: TRBD2; CDR3nt: TGTGCCAGTAACAATGTCGGGGGGGCAGATGAGCAGTTCTTC; CDR3aa: CASNNVGGADEQFF
v_gene: TRBV7-9; j_gene: TRBJ2-6; abundance: many; d_gene: TRBD1; CDR3nt: TGTGCCAGCAGCAGATGGGGACAGATCTCTGGGGCCAACGTCCTGACTTTC; CDR3aa: CASSRWGQISGANVLTF
v_gene: TRBV19; j_gene: TRBJ2-2; abundance: many; d_gene: TRBD1; CDR3nt: TGTGCCAGTAGACCGGACAGGGTCACCGGGGAGCTGTTTTTT; CDR3aa: CASRPDRVTGELFF
v_gene: TRBV7-9; j_gene: TRBJ2-3; abundance: many; d_gene: TRBD2; CDR3nt: TGTGCCAGCAGCTTACTTAGCGGGGGGGCCAGTTCGCCAGATACGCAGTATTTT; CDR3aa: CASSLLSGGASSPDTQYF
v_gene: TRBV12-3/TRBV12-4; j_gene: TRBJ2-3; abundance: many; d_gene: -; CDR3nt: TGTGCCGCCTCGGTAGGACTTCACACAGATACGCAGTATTTT; CDR3aa: CAASVGLHTDTQYF
v_gene: TRBV5-1; j_gene: TRBJ2-3; abundance: many; d_gene: -; CDR3nt: TGCGCCAGCTCGGGGGCTGGGAGGGGCACAGATACGCAGTATTTT; CDR3aa: CASSGAGRGTDTQYF
v_gene: TRBV12-3/TRBV12-4; j_gene: TRBJ2-6; abundance: many; d_gene: TRBD1; CDR3nt: TGTGCCAGCAGTTTGGGCACAGGGGGCCAAAACTCTGGGGCCAACGTCCTGACTTTC; CDR3aa: CASSLGTGGQNSGANVLTF
v_gene: TRBV14; j_gene: TRBJ2-1; abundance: many; d_gene: TRBD2; CDR3nt: TGTGCCAGCTGTCCCCAGCGGGGGGGCAATGAGCAGTTCTTC; CDR3aa: CASCPQRGGNEQFF
v_gene: TRBV4-3; j_gene: TRBJ2-3; abundance: few; d_gene: TRBD1; CDR3nt: TGCGCCAGCAGCCAAGAAGGACAGGGGGGTTTAGATACGCAGTATTTT; CDR3aa: CASSQEGQGGLDTQYF
v_gene: TRBV7-8; j_gene: TRBJ2-1; abundance: few; d_gene: -; CDR3nt: TGTGCCAGCAGCTTAGACTCCTACAATGAGCAGTTCTTC; CDR3aa: CASSLDSYNEQFF
v_gene: TRBV3-1; j_gene: TRBJ2-5; abundance: many; d_gene: -; CDR3nt: TGTGCCAGCAGCCAAGCACGGATGGGTAAGACCCAGTACTTC; CDR3aa: CASSQARMGKTQYF
v_gene: TRBV18; j_gene: TRBJ1-4; abundance: -; d_gene: -; CDR3nt: TGTGCCAGCTCTCCCCGGAGCGGGGGTCGTGAAAAACTGTTTTTT; CDR3aa: CASSPRSGGREKLFF
v_gene: TRBV5-1; j_gene: TRBJ2-3; abundance: many; d_gene: -; CDR3nt: TGCGCCAGCAGCAGACTCGGTCCCACAGATACGCAGTATTTT; CDR3aa: CASSRLGPTDTQYF
v_gene: TRBV12-3/TRBV12-4; j_gene: TRBJ1-2; abundance: -; d_gene: -; CDR3nt: TGTGCCAGCAGTTTCAGTTCCGTAGGGAACTATGGCTACACCTTC; CDR3aa: CASSFSSVGNYGYTF
v_gene: TRBV20-1; j_gene: TRBJ2-7; abundance: many; d_gene: TRBD1; CDR3nt: TGCAGTGCTAAAACAGGGGCAGACAACTACGAGCAGTACTTC; CDR3aa: CSAKTGADNYEQYF
v_gene: TRBV20-1; j_gene: TRBJ2-2; abundance: many; d_gene: TRBD2; CDR3nt: TGCAGTGCCCTAAGGGCGGGAGGGTGGACCGGGGAGCTGTTTTTT; CDR3aa: CSALRAGGWTGELFF
v_gene: TRBV20-1; j_gene: TRBJ2-7; abundance: many; d_gene: -; CDR3nt: TGCAGTGCTAGAGACGGCGGGATGATATCCTACGAGCAGTACTTC; CDR3aa: CSARDGGMISYEQYF
v_gene: TRBV2; j_gene: TRBJ2-5; abundance: many; d_gene: TRBD2; CDR3nt: TGTGCCAGCAGTGCCGGGGGGGCATTGGAGACCCAGTACTTC; CDR3aa: CASSAGGALETQYF
v_gene: TRBV6-1; j_gene: TRBJ1-3; abundance: few; d_gene: -; CDR3nt: TGTGCCAGCGGACTTACAGGGTTCTCTGGAAACACCATATATTTT; CDR3aa: CASGLTGFSGNTIYF
v_gene: TRBV5-1; j_gene: TRBJ2-1; abundance: many; d_gene: -; CDR3nt: TGCGCCAGCAGCTTGGGTCAGGCCTACAATGAGCAGTTCTTC; CDR3aa: CASSLGQAYNEQFF
v_gene: TRBV5-1; j_gene: TRBJ1-1; abundance: -; d_gene: -; CDR3nt: TGCGCCAGCAGCTTGGAGGCACCCAACACTGAAGCTTTCTTT; CDR3aa: CASSLEAPNTEAFF
v_gene: TRBV9; j_gene: TRBJ1-2; abundance: many; d_gene: -; CDR3nt: TGTGCCAGCAGCGTAACCCCAAAAGATGGCTACACCTTC; CDR3aa: CASSVTPKDGYTF
v_gene: TRBV5-1; j_gene: TRBJ2-3; abundance: many; d_gene: -; CDR3nt: TGCGCCAGCAGCTTGGCCGGGGAGGGCACAGATACGCAGTATTTT; CDR3aa: CASSLAGEGTDTQYF
v_gene: TRBV14; j_gene: TRBJ1-2; abundance: many; d_gene: -; CDR3nt: TGTGCCAGCAGCCAAGCCAGGGTCTATGGCTACACCTTC; CDR3aa: CASSQARVYGYTF
v_gene: TRBV29-1; j_gene: TRBJ2-4; abundance: few; d_gene: -; CDR3nt: TGCAGCGTTGAGTTGGATTACATTCAGTACTTC; CDR3aa: CSVELDYIQYF
v_gene: TRBV6-5; j_gene: TRBJ2-7; abundance: many; d_gene: TRBD1; CDR3nt: TGTGCCAGCAGCCTATCCGGACAGGGACGATACGAGCAGTACTTC; CDR3aa: CASSLSGQGRYEQYF
v_gene: TRBV7-2; j_gene: TRBJ2-4; abundance: medium-sized; d_gene: TRBD1; CDR3nt: TGTGCCAGCAGCTTGGGACAGGGAAGTAGCATTCAGTACTTC; CDR3aa: CASSLGQGSSIQYF
v_gene: TRBV11-2; j_gene: TRBJ2-3; abundance: many; d_gene: -; CDR3nt: TGTGCCAGCAGCTTACGCGTTGTTTCGGCAGATACGCAGTATTTT; CDR3aa: CASSLRVVSADTQYF
v_gene: TRBV19; j_gene: TRBJ1-5; abundance: few; d_gene: -; CDR3nt: TGTGCCAGTAGTCTCACCGGGACAAATAGCAATCAGCCCCAGCATTTT; CDR3aa: CASSLTGTNSNQPQHF
v_gene: TRBV9; j_gene: TRBJ2-2; abundance: many; d_gene: -; CDR3nt: TGTGCCAGCAGCGCCGACAGTCTCGCCGGGGAGCTGTTTTTT; CDR3aa: CASSADSLAGELFF
v_gene: TRBV4-2; j_gene: TRBJ2-2; abundance: many; d_gene: -; CDR3nt: TGTGCCAGCAGCCAAGAGGCAAGGTCGAACACCGGGGAGCTGTTTTTT; CDR3aa: CASSQEARSNTGELFF
v_gene: TRBV5-1; j_gene: TRBJ1-4; abundance: many; d_gene: TRBD1; CDR3nt: TGCGCCAGCAGCGGACAGGGGTCGGCTAATGAAAAACTGTTTTTT; CDR3aa: CASSGQGSANEKLFF
v_gene: TRBV29-1; j_gene: TRBJ2-7; abundance: many; d_gene: -; CDR3nt: TGCAGCGTTGAATGGGGCAACGAGCAGTACTTC; CDR3aa: CSVEWGNEQYF
v_gene: TRBV7-9; j_gene: TRBJ1-1; abundance: -; d_gene: TRBD1; CDR3nt: TGTGCCAGCAGCTCCGACAGGGGCTGGAGCACTGAAGCTTTCTTT; CDR3aa: CASSSDRGWSTEAFF
v_gene: TRBV5-1; j_gene: TRBJ1-5; abundance: many; d_gene: TRBD1; CDR3nt: TGCGCCAGCAGCTTAAAGACAGGGAATGGTCAGCCCCAGCATTTT; CDR3aa: CASSLKTGNGQPQHF
v_gene: TRBV5-1; j_gene: TRBJ1-2; abundance: few; d_gene: TRBD1; CDR3nt: TGCGCCAGCAGCTTGGGCCACACAGGGGGCGGACGAGGCTATGGCTACACCTTC; CDR3aa: CASSLGHTGGGRGYGYTF
v_gene: TRBV7-8; j_gene: TRBJ2-4; abundance: many; d_gene: -; CDR3nt: TGTGCCAGCAGCTTAGAAATCGGGGGAGCAAACGTAGCCAAAAACATTCAGTACTTC; CDR3aa: CASSLEIGGANVAKNIQYF